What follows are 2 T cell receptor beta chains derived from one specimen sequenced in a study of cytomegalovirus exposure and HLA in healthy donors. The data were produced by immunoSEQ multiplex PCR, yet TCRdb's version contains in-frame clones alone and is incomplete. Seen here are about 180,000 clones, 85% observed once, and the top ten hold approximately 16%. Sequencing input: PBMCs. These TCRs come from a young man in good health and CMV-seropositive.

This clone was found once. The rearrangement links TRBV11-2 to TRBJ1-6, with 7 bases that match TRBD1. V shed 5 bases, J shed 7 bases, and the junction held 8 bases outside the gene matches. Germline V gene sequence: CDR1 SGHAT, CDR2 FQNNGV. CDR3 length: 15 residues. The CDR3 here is CASSARQGKNSPLHF. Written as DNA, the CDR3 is TGTGCCAGCAGCGCTCGACAGGGTAAAAATTCACCCCTCCACTTT.

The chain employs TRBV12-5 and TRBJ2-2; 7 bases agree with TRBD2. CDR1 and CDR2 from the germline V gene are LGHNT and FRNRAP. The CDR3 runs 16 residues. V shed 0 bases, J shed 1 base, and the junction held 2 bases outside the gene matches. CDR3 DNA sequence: TGTGCTAGTGGTTTGGTATCGGGGGGGAACACCGGGGAGCTGTTTTTT. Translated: CASGLVSGGNTGELFF.